These 25 T cell receptor beta chains share one sample of origin, sequenced in a study of blood T cells in healthy people across ages (dated by TCRdb to the mid-2010s). Receptor libraries were prepared by 5' RACE. Sequencing was carried out with an Illumina HiSeq 2500. A second roughly 6 to 12 cycle PCR used a sample-barcoded 5' primer and a J-beta primer mix. Through fastp at Q25 and MiXCR, TCRdb rebuilt clones from the public reads, retaining in-frame beta chains. Records with the same CDR3 protein are collapsed into one entry carrying the most frequent genes and DNA. The sample includes about 1.6 million distinct CDR3 sequences, with roughly 32% observed a single time. Of the sample, approximately 10% is held by the ten largest clones. Material: blood. All receptors come from a woman aged 25 to 39 in good health.

Only a few counts were recorded for this clonotype. The junction differs from germline at one of its ends, possibly a read error. This chain connects TRBV2 to TRBJ2-6; D is possibly TRBD1 (6 bases). The germline V gene has CDR1 SNHLY and CDR2 FYNNEI. This CDR3 is 17 amino acids long. Written as DNA, the CDR3 is TGTGCCAGCAAACAGGGCCCCCGGGCTTCTGGGGCCGACGTCCTGACTTTC. Translated: CASKQGPRASGADVLTF.

The chain is built from TRBV15 and TRBJ2-3; D gene ambiguous. Germline-derived CDR1 and CDR2 are LNHNV and YYDKDF (reference sequence). The V end lost 0 bases, the J end lost 7 bases, and 8 bases lay between the germline ends. The CDR3 extends over 13 amino acids. The CDR3 here is CATSRDTSYTQYF. The CDR3, as DNA: TGTGCCACCAGCAGAGATACAAGTTATACGCAGTATTTT.

This clonotype was seen a few times. The chain carries TRBV27 and TRBJ2-5, with no clear D. This CDR3 region has 13 residues. CDR1 and CDR2 from the germline V gene are MNHEY and SMNVEV (reference sequence). Between the trimmed V and J ends, which lost 3 bases and 6 bases, there was a span of 11 bases. This CDR3 reads CASSLASGQTQYF. CDR3 in DNA: TGTGCCAGCAGTTTGGCTAGTGGGCAGACCCAGTACTTC.

The table lists this clonotype with many counts. The genes are TRBV7-8 and TRBJ2-5; D not resolved. With 1 base removed from V and 5 bases from J, the gap between germline ends came to 8 bases. From germline, CDR1 is SGHVS and CDR2 FQNEAQ. This CDR3 spans 13 amino acids. This CDR3 reads CASSLEVVETQYF. The CDR3 DNA reads TGTGCCAGCAGCTTAGAAGTTGTGGAGACCCAGTACTTC.

This clonotype was recorded a few times. The V and J genes are TRBV4-1 and TRBJ1-1; D not certain. V dropped 1 base and J dropped 2 bases, with 23 bases sitting between them. The CDR3 extends over 19 amino acids. Germline CDR1 reads MGHRA; CDR2 reads YSYEKL. The CDR3 loop is CASSQADSRAAPSNTEAFF. CDR3 coding DNA: TGCGCCAGCAGCCAAGCTGATTCAAGGGCAGCCCCCTCAAACACTGAAGCTTTCTTT.

Written as DNA, the CDR3 is TGCGCCAGCAGCCAAACCAGGACCTCCAAGACCCAGTACTTC. It codes for CASSQTRTSKTQYF. The V call is TRBV4-1, the J call TRBJ2-5; D unclear. Trimming left V 2 bases short and J 6 bases short, with 13 bases between. The germline V gene encodes CDR1 MGHRA and CDR2 YSYEKL. The CDR3 loop spans 14 amino acids.

V usage is TRBV4-2 and J usage is TRBJ1-5; D might be TRBD1 (5 bases). V lost 0 bases and J 2 bases, leaving 17 bases between the germline ends. The CDR3 runs to 18 residues. Germline CDR1 and CDR2: LGHNA and YNFKEQ. The CDR3 DNA sequence: TGTGCCAGCAGCCAAGAGGTCGTGGGGCGGTTAGGCAATCAGCCCCAGCATTTT. This sequence encodes CASSQEVVGRLGNQPQHF.

This clonotype was detected a few times. V is TRBV6-6 and J is TRBJ1-1, with D possibly matching TRBD1 (6 bases). Germline assignment: CDR1 MNHNY and CDR2 SVGAGI (reference sequence). The CDR3 runs 11 residues. V was shortened by 7 bases and J by 10 bases, with 13 bases between the two germline ends. This CDR3 is CASNEQGGAFF. In DNA form, the CDR3 reads TGTGCCAGCAACGAACAGGGTGGAGCTTTCTTT.

V and J are TRBV6-2 or TRBV6-3 and TRBJ2-3, with D maybe TRBD2 (6 bases). The CDR3 extends over 18 amino acids. Deletions cut 2 bases from V and 4 bases from J, with 22 bases between. Germline-derived CDR1 and CDR2 are MNHEY and SVGEGT. CDR3 sequence reads: CASSYRPTLGLASDTQYF. The CDR3 region has the DNA TGTGCCAGCAGTTACCGCCCCACCCTCGGGCTAGCGTCAGATACGCAGTATTTT.

The chain employs TRBV28 and TRBJ2-5, with 8 bases that match TRBD2. This CDR3 comprises 16 residues. V gave up 1 base and J gave up 4 bases; unmatched junction bases: 8. The germline V gene has CDR1 MDHEN and CDR2 SYDVKM. The DNA for the CDR3 is TGTGCCAGCAGTTTATCTCTATTAGCGGGACTAGAGACCCAGTACTTC. Translation: CASSLSLLAGLETQYF.

The chain couples TRBV11-2 to TRBJ1-1; 10 nucleotides line up with TRBD1. CDR1 SGHAT and CDR2 FQNNGV come from the germline V gene. CDR3 length: 17 amino acids. The J segment lost 1 base and the V segment lost 1 base, leaving 6 bases of the junction unmatched. The CDR3 DNA follows: TGTGCCAGCAGCTTAGGGGGACAGGGGTCACCGAACACTGAAGCTTTCTTT. It yields the protein CASSLGGQGSPNTEAFF.

The V call is TRBV20-1, the J call TRBJ1-6, with D uncertain. The CDR3 contains 16 residues. The V end lost 2 bases, the J end lost 5 bases, and 16 bases lay between the germline ends. Germline V gives CDR1 DFQATT, CDR2 SNEGSKA (reference sequence). The CDR3 here is CSARLQLGPDNSPLHF. The DNA for the CDR3 is TGCAGTGCTAGACTCCAACTAGGACCGGATAATTCACCCCTCCACTTT.

The chain carries TRBV7-9 and TRBJ2-2; 8 nucleotides agree with TRBD2. The CDR3 spans 16 residues. CDR1 SEHNR and CDR2 FQNEAQ come from the germline V gene (reference sequence). The trim removed 8 bases at V and 2 bases at J, leaving 10 bases unmatched. The CDR3 DNA sequence: TGTGCCAGCGGACATTCAGCGGGGGCCAACACCGGGGAGCTGTTTTTT. Its protein is CASGHSAGANTGELFF. Full variable domain (rest looked up from reference TRBV7-9 and TRBJ2-2): DTGVSQNPRHKITKRGQNVTFRCDPISEHNRLYWYRQTLGQGPEFLTYFQNEAQLEKSRLLSDRFSAERPKGSFSTLEIQRTEQGDSAMYLCASGHSAGANTGELFFGEGSRLTVL.

The CDR3 spells CASSLGTSGYTGELFF. The DNA for the CDR3 is TGTGCCAGCAGCTTAGGGACTAGCGGTTACACCGGGGAGCTGTTTTTT. The chain recombines TRBV7-3 with TRBJ2-2; 11 positions agree with TRBD2. CDR3 size: 16 residues. Per germline, CDR1 SGHTA and CDR2 FQGTGA. The V gene end was trimmed by 2 bases and the J gene end by 3 bases; junction bases not matched to a gene: 2.

The rearrangement joins TRBV7-8 to TRBJ1-1; 7 bases agree with TRBD1. The germline V gene has CDR1 SGHVS and CDR2 FQNEAQ. The J segment lost 0 bases and the V segment lost 0 bases, leaving 4 bases of the junction unmatched. The CDR3 is 16 residues long. The CDR3, as DNA: TGTGCCAGCAGCTTAGCGGGACAGCTCATGAACACTGAAGCTTTCTTT. This gives the protein CASSLAGQLMNTEAFF.

The chain joins TRBV6-1 to TRBJ1-2, with TRBD1 identical over 9 bases. Germline CDR1 is MNHNS and CDR2 is SASEGT. V was pared by 8 bases and J by 7 bases, with 23 bases of the junction left unmatched. This CDR3 has 18 amino acids. The CDR3 region has the DNA TGTGCCAGCTCCCCACTGGGGACAGGGAGGAACCGTGCGTCTGGCTACACCTTC. Amino acids: CASSPLGTGRNRASGYTF.

This clonotype has just a few counts. CDR3 nucleotide sequence: TGTGCCAGCAGCTTGCAAAGACAGGACCTCTACGAGCAGTACTTC. It translates to CASSLQRQDLYEQYF. The J gene is TRBJ2-4, the V gene TRBV11-1; a possible D gene is TRBD1 (6 bases). TRBJ2-7 matches the DNA end more closely, so the J call is doubtful. Germline assignment: CDR1 SGHAT and CDR2 FQDESV (reference sequence). The CDR3 extends over 15 amino acids.

This clonotype was counted at least ten times. The V call is TRBV25-1, the J call TRBJ2-1, with no clear D. V lost 1 base and J 4 bases, leaving 5 bases between the germline ends. Germline V gene data show CDR1 as MGHDK and CDR2 as SYGVNS. CDR3 size: 13 residues. This CDR3 is CASSEFGYNEQFF. The CDR3 region has the DNA TGTGCCAGCAGTGAATTTGGATACAATGAGCAGTTCTTC.

The rearrangement uses TRBV5-1 and TRBJ2-3, with 13 bases identical to TRBD2. Losses at the gene ends were 4 bases for V and 3 bases for J; bases not matched to a gene: 8. The CDR3 sequence is 17 residues long. The germline V gene has CDR1 SGHRS and CDR2 YFSETQ. This chain's CDR3 is CASSPGLAGFITDTQYF. The CDR3 bases are TGCGCCAGCAGCCCGGGACTAGCGGGATTTATTACAGATACGCAGTATTTT.

The chain couples TRBV15 to TRBJ2-5; TRBD2 might be the D (6 bases). Germline V gives CDR1 LNHNV, CDR2 YYDKDF (reference sequence). The germline V and J ends were trimmed by 0 bases and 2 bases, with 7 bases remaining between them. This CDR3 spans 14 amino acids. The CDR3 loop reads CATSRERGQETQYF. The CDR3 DNA reads as TGTGCCACCAGCAGAGAGCGGGGACAAGAGACCCAGTACTTC.

This clonotype was seen only once. A far larger clone is one nucleotide away, so this likely arose from a read error. The chain combines TRBV28 with TRBJ2-5; D is possibly TRBD1 or TRBD2 (5 bases each). Germline V lookup: CDR1 MDHEN, CDR2 SYDVKM. There are 13 residues in the CDR3. The CDR3 sequence: CASSPGRQEIQYF. DNA for the CDR3: TGTGCCAGCAGTCCGGGACGTCAAGAGATCCAGTACTTC.

The J gene is TRBJ2-1, the V gene TRBV20-1; TRBD2 aligns across 7 bases. Per the germline V gene, CDR1 is DFQATT and CDR2 is SNEGSKA (reference sequence). The V segment lost 1 base and the J segment 2 bases; nucleotides outside the gene matches: 5. The CDR3 has 15 residues. In nucleotides, the CDR3 is TGCAGTGCTAGAGGACGGGGGGTTACCTACAATGAGCAGTTCTTC. Translated, it gives CSARGRGVTYNEQFF.

The chain recombines TRBV5-6 with TRBJ1-2, with D maybe TRBD1 (6 bases). This CDR3 contains 15 residues. Germline V gives CDR1 SGHDT, CDR2 YYEEEE. V was pared by 2 bases and J by 0 bases, with 11 bases between. CDR3 amino acids: CASSFQGMTNYGYTF. CDR3 nucleotides: TGTGCCAGCAGCTTCCAGGGGATGACTAACTATGGCTACACCTTC.

The chain carries TRBV9 and TRBJ1-5; D may be TRBD1 (5 bases). Trimming stripped 4 bases from V and 6 bases from J, with 14 bases between. CDR1 is SGDLS and CDR2 is YYNGEE in the germline V gene. The CDR3 sequence is 14 residues long. The chain's CDR3 is CASSSSGGGQPQHF. The CDR3 nucleotides read TGTGCCAGCAGCTCTTCAGGTGGGGGTCAGCCCCAGCATTTT.

This clonotype appeared once. One end of the junction does not line up with germline, which may come from a read error. The chain employs TRBV3-1 and TRBJ1-5; D is undetermined. The CDR3 sequence is 16 residues long. In germline, CDR1 is LGHDT, CDR2 YNNKEL (reference sequence). The CDR3 loop reads CAGSPTRAVSNQPQHF. DNA of the CDR3: TGTGCCGGCAGCCCAACCCGGGCTGTTAGCAATCAGCCCCAGCATTTT. Using reference TRBV3-1 and TRBJ1-5 for the parts outside the CDR3, the full variable domain is DTAVSQTPKYLVTQMGNDKSIKCEQNLGHDTMYWYKQDSKKFLKIMFSYNNKELIINETVPNRFSPKSPDKAHLNLHINSLELGDSAVYFCAGSPTRAVSNQPQHFGDGTRLSIL.